This record concerns one T cell receptor beta chain sequence. CDR1 SEHNR and CDR2 FQNEAQ come from the germline V gene (reference sequence). V gave up 3 bases and J gave up 2 bases, with 8 bases separating them. The CDR3 spans 13 residues. Under the authors' procedure: Researchers report that nucleated cell counts were estimated from reference gene primer amplification. Repertoires were generated with immunoSEQ multiplex PCR, while TCRdb's copy carries only in-frame clones and drops some. That table supplies the V and J calls and clone size; D and trimming were determined from the DNA. The profile covers some 100,000 clones, with approximately 86% appearing a single time and 9% to 12% taken by the ten largest. This sample was taken from a study of blood T cell repertoires in COVID-19. Study details: The analysed material was cDNA or gDNA that came from T cells, B-cell-depleted T cells, or PBMCs.

The sequence was collected from a man aged 50 to 60 with acute or convalescent COVID-19. V is TRBV7-9 and J is TRBJ2-7; D is possibly TRBD2 (5 bases). The specimen sequenced was peripheral blood. In DNA, the CDR3 is TGTGCCAGCAGCTTCCCCGGGACCTACGAGCAGTACTTC. The encoded protein is CASSFPGTYEQYF.